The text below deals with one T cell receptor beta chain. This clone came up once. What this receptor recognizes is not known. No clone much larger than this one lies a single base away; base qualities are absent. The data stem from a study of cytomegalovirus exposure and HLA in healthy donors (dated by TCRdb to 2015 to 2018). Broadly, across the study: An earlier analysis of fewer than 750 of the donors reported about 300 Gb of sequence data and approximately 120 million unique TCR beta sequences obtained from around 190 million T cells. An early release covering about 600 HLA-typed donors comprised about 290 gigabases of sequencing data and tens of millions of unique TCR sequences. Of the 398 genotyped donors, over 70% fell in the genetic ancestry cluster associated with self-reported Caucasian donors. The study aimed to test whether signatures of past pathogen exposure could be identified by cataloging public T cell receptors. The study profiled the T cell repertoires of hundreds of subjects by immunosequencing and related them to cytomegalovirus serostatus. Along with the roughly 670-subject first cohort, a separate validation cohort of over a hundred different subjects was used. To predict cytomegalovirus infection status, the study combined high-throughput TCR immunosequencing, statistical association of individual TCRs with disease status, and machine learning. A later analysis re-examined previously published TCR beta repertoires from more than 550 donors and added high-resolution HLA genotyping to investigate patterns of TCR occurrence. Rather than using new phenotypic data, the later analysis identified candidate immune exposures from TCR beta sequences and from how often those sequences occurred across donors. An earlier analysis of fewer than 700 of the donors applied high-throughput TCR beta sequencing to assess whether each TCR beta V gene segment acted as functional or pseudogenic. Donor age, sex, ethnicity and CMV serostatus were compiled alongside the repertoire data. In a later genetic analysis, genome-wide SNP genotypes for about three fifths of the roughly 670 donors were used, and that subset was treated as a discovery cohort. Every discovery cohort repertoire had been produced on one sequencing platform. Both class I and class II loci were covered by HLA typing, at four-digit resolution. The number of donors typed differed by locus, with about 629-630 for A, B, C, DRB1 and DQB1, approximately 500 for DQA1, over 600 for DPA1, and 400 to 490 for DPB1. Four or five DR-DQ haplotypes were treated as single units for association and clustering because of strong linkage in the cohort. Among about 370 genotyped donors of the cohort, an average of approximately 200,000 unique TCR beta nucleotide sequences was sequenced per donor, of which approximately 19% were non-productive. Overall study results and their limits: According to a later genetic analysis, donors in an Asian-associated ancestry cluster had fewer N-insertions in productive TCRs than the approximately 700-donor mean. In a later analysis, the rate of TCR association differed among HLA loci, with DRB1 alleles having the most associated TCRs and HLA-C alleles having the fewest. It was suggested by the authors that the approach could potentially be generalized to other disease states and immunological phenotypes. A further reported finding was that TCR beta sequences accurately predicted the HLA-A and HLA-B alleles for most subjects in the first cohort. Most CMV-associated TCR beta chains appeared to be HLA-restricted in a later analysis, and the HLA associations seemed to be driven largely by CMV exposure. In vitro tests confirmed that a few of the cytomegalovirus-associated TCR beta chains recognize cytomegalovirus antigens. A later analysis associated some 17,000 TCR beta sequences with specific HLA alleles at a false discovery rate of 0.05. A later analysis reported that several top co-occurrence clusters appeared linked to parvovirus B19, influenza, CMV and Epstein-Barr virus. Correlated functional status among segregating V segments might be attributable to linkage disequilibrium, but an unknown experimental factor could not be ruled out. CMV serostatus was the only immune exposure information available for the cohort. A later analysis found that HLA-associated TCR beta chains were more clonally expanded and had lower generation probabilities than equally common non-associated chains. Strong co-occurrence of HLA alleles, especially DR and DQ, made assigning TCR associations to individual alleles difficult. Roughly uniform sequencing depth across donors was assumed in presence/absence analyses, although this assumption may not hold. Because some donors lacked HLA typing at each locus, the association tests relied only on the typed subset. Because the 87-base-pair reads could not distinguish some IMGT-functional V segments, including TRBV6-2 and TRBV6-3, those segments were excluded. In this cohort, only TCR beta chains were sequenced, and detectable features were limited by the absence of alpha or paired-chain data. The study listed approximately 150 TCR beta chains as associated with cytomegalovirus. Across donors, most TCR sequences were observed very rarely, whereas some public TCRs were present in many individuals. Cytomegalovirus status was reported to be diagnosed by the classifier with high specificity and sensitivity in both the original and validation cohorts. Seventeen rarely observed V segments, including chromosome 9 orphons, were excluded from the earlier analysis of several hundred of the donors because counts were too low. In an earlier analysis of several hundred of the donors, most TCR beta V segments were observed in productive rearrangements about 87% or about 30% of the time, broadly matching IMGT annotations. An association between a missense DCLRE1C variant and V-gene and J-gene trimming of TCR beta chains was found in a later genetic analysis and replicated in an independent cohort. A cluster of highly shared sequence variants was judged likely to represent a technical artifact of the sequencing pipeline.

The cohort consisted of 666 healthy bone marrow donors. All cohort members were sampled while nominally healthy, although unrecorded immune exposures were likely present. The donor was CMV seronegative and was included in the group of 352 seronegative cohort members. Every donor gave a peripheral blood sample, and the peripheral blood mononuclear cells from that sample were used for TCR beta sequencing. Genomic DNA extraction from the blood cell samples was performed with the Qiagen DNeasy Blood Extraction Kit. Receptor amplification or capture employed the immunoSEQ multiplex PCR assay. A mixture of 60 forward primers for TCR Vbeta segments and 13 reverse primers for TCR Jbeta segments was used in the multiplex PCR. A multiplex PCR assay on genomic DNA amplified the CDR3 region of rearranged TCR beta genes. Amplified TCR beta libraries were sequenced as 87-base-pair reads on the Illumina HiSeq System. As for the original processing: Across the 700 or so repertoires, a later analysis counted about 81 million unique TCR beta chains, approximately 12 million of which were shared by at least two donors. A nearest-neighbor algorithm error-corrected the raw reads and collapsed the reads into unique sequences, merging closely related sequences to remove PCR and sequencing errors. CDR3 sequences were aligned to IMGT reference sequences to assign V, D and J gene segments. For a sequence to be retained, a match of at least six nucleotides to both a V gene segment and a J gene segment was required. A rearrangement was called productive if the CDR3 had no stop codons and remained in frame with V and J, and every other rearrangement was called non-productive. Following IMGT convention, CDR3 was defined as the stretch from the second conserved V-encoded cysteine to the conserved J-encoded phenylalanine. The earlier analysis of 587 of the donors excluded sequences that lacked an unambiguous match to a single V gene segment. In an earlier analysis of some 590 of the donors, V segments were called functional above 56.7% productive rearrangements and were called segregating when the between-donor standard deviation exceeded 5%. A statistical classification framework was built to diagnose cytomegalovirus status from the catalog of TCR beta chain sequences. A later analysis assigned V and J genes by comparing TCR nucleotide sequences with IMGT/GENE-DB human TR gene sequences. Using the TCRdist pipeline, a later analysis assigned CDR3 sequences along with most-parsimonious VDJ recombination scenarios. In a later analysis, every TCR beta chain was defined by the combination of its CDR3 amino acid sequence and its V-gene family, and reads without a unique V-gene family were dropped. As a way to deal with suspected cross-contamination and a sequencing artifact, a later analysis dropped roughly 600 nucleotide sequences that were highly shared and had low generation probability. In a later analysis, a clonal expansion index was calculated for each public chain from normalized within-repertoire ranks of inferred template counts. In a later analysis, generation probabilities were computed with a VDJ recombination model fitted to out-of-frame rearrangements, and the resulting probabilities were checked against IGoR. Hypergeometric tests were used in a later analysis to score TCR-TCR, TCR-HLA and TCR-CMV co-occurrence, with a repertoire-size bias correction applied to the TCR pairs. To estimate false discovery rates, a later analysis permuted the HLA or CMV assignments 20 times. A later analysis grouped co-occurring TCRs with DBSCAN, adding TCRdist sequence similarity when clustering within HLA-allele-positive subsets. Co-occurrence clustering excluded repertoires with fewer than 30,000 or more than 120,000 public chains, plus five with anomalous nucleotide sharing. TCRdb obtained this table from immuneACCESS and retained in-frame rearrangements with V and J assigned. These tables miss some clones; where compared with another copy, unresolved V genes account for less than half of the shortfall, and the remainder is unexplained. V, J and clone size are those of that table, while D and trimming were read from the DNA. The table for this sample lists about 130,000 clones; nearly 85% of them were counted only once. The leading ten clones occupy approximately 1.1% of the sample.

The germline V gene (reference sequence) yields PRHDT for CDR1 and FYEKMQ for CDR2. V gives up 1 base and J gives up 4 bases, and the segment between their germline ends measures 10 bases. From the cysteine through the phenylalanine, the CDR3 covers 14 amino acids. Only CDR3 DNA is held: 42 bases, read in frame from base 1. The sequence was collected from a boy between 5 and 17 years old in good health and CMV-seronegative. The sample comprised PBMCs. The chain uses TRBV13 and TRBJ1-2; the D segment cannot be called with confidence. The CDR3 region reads CASSLAQFTYGYTF. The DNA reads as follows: TGTGCCAGCAGCTTAGCACAGTTTACCTATGGCTACACCTTC.